These 6 T cell receptor beta chains were sequenced from one sample in a study of early T cells in non-severe SARS-CoV-2 infection. In TCRdb, the 5' RACE reads were re-called with MiXCR into one record per CDR3 protein. The sample has approximately 70,000 distinct CDR3 sequences, 12% seen once. The source material was whole blood. These receptors were obtained from an adult who was a healthcare worker with PCR-confirmed SARS-CoV-2 infection or an uninfected control (not recorded which).

This clonotype was picked up a small number of times. The chain combines TRBV28 with TRBJ2-3; 8 nucleotides line up with TRBD1. The germline V gene has CDR1 MDHEN and CDR2 SYDVKM. The trim removed 5 bases at V and 1 base at J, leaving 5 bases unmatched. The CDR3 has 15 amino acids. In DNA form, the CDR3 reads TGTGCCAGCAGTCCTCCGGGACAGGGCACAGATACGCAGTATTTT. This sequence encodes CASSPPGQGTDTQYF.

This clonotype appeared a few times. This chain uses TRBV12-3 or TRBV12-4 with TRBJ1-2, with TRBD1 as a possible D gene (5 bases). This CDR3 comprises 13 residues. V dropped 4 bases and J dropped 0 bases, with 6 bases sitting between them. CDR3 loop: CASSSGSNYGYTF. The CDR3 DNA reads as TGTGCCAGCAGTTCAGGGTCTAACTATGGCTACACCTTC.

This clonotype was found many times. V and J are TRBV19 and TRBJ2-5, with D possibly TRBD2 on 5 matching bases. The CDR3 is made up of 12 amino acids. Trimming took 4 bases from V and 4 from J, leaving 7 bases between them. Per the germline V gene, CDR1 is LNHDA and CDR2 is SQIVND (reference sequence). CDR3: CASSRAGETQYF. The DNA for the CDR3 is TGTGCCAGTAGTAGGGCGGGAGAGACCCAGTACTTC.

This clonotype was found many times. This chain links TRBV18 with TRBJ2-2; D remains unclear. Germline V lookup: CDR1 KGHSH, CDR2 LQKENI. CDR3 length equals 12 residues. Trimming removed 1 base at V and 6 bases at J, with 3 bases between. CDR3 in DNA: TGTGCCAGCTCACCACTCGCCGGGGAGCTGTTTTTT. It yields the protein CASSPLAGELFF.

This clonotype was detected a few times. The V call is TRBV6-6, the J call TRBJ2-1; 8 bases match TRBD1. The length of the CDR3 is 14 residues. Germline trimming cut 8 bases from V and 7 bases from J; bases unmatched to any gene: 10. CDR1 and CDR2 from the germline V gene are MNHNY and SVGAGI (reference sequence). The CDR3 is CASSPSTGANEQFF. CDR3 DNA sequence: TGTGCCAGCTCACCGTCGACAGGGGCAAATGAGCAGTTCTTC.

This clonotype was observed a handful of times. The chain employs TRBV3-1 and TRBJ2-5; 9 positions match TRBD2. This CDR3 has 16 residues. CDR1 is LGHDT, CDR2 YNNKEL, per germline (reference sequence). Losses at the gene ends were 6 bases for V and 2 bases for J; bases not matched to a gene: 10. CDR3 residues: CASRLSRRGGQETQYF. CDR3 DNA: TGTGCCAGCAGACTCTCCCGGCGGGGGGGTCAAGAGACCCAGTACTTC.